Each of the 30 T cell receptor beta chains below was sequenced from the same sample in a study of vaccination and CD4 T cells after COVID-19. Time point given: late sampling 161 to 241 days after vaccination in a few convalescent patients. Treatment: roughly 10-day PBMC culture with coronavirus spike peptide pools or control peptides (ViraFEST assay). Cultured CD4+ T cells had their DNA profiled by the Oncomine TCR Beta short-read assay. TCRdb re-called the PCR reads with MiXCR, one entry per CDR3 protein. This table has approximately 21,000 distinct CDR3 sequences, about 40% appearing once. No antigen is known for these receptors. The material sequenced was CD4+ T cells from blood, cultured in vitro, taken about 7 months after SARS-CoV-2 vaccination. The source of these receptors is a human donor who had recovered from COVID-19.

The V and J genes are TRBV15 and TRBJ1-2, with no clear D. Germline-derived CDR1 and CDR2 are LNHNV and YYDKDF (reference sequence). Trimming left V 0 bases short and J 1 base short, with 15 bases between. This CDR3 region has 17 residues. The CDR3 loop reads CATSRDVPGQLNYGYTF. The CDR3 DNA is TGTGCCACCAGCAGAGATGTTCCGGGCCAGCTTAACTATGGCTACACCTTC.

This clonotype was seen a few times. The V gene is TRBV20-1, the J gene TRBJ2-3; 12 nucleotides match TRBD2. CDR3 length: 14 residues. Germline CDR1 and CDR2: DFQATT and SNEGSKA (reference sequence). V was pared by 5 bases and J by 0 bases, with 0 bases of the junction left unmatched. The CDR3 sequence: CSAGLAGSTDTQYF. DNA for the CDR3: TGCAGTGCTGGACTAGCGGGGAGCACAGATACGCAGTATTTT.

This sequence joins TRBV18 and TRBJ2-7; 10 bases are shared with TRBD1. Germline CDR1 KGHSH, CDR2 LQKENI. After removal of 6 bases from V and 4 bases from J, the junction contained 12 bases not matched to a gene. This CDR3 has 16 amino acids. CDR3 protein: CASSPVTGTGVYEQYF. As DNA, the CDR3 is TGTGCCAGCTCGCCAGTAACCGGGACAGGGGTATACGAGCAGTACTTC.

The chain links TRBV19 to TRBJ2-3; D perhaps matches TRBD2 (5 bases). Trimming removed 6 bases from V and 2 bases from J, with 15 bases in between. Per the germline V gene, CDR1 is LNHDA and CDR2 is SQIVND (reference sequence). The CDR3 length is 15 residues. CDR3 residues: CASSAGVTFTDTQYF. Written as DNA, the CDR3 is TGTGCCAGTAGCGCCGGGGTAACCTTCACAGATACGCAGTATTTT.

The chain couples TRBV7-9 to TRBJ1-2; 8 bases fit TRBD1. The CDR3 is 13 residues long. Unmatched junction bases numbered 6, after V lost 5 bases and J lost 7 bases. Germline V CDR1 and CDR2: SEHNR, FQNEAQ (reference sequence). CDR3 bases: TGTGCCAGCAGCAAGACAGGGGCGGGTGGCTACACCTTC. It is translated as CASSKTGAGGYTF.

This rearrangement joins TRBV19 to TRBJ2-7; no definite D call. CDR1 and CDR2 from the germline V gene are LNHDA and SQIVND (reference sequence). With 5 bases removed from V and 2 bases from J, the gap between germline ends came to 7 bases. The CDR3 spans 12 residues. The CDR3 DNA sequence: TGTGCCAGTAGTGACACGACCTACGAGCAGTACTTC. Its protein product is CASSDTTYEQYF.

The J gene is TRBJ2-1, the V gene TRBV7-6; 7 positions match TRBD1. Germline V gives CDR1 SGHVS, CDR2 FNYEAQ. CDR3 size: 17 residues. Losses at the gene ends were 2 bases for V and 0 bases for J; bases not matched to a gene: 7. The CDR3 sequence is CASSLSYRGGSYNEQFF. The CDR3 nucleotides are TGTGCCAGCAGCTTATCCTACAGGGGCGGCTCCTACAATGAGCAGTTCTTC. Using reference TRBV7-6 and TRBJ2-1 for the parts outside the CDR3, the full variable domain is GAGVSQSPRYKVTKRGQDVALRCDPISGHVSLYWYRQALGQGPEFLTYFNYEAQQDKSGLPNDRFSAERPEGSISTLTIQRTEQRDSAMYRCASSLSYRGGSYNEQFFGPGTRLTVL.

This clonotype was counted between two and nine times. The rearrangement joins TRBV7-6 to TRBJ2-5, with 13 bases identical to TRBD2. CDR3 length: 18 residues. Germline trimming cut 2 bases from V and 2 bases from J; bases unmatched to any gene: 8. In germline, CDR1 is SGHVS, CDR2 FNYEAQ. This CDR3 reads CASSLIRTSGRGQETQYF. CDR3 DNA sequence: TGTGCCAGCAGCTTAATTAGGACTAGCGGGAGAGGTCAAGAGACCCAGTACTTC.

This clonotype was detected only a few times. Written as DNA, the CDR3 is TGCAGTGCTGACCCCGGGAGATACACAGATACGCAGTATTTT. This encodes CSADPGRYTDTQYF. The chain recombines TRBV20-1 with TRBJ2-3; the D gene is possibly TRBD2 (6 bases). Trimming left V 5 bases short and J 2 bases short, with 14 bases between. CDR3 length: 14 amino acids. Germline CDR1 DFQATT, CDR2 SNEGSKA (reference sequence).

The chain joins TRBV6-4 to TRBJ2-1; D call uncertain. Trimming left V 4 bases short and J 0 bases short, with 10 bases between. Germline lookup yields CDR1 MRHNA and CDR2 SNTAGT. The CDR3 contains 15 residues. DNA of the CDR3: TGTGCCAGCAGTGCGGAGTTAAGCTCCTACAATGAGCAGTTCTTC. This gives the protein CASSAELSSYNEQFF.

Concerning this clonotype itself: Its ends do not fully match the called genes, so a read error is possible. The chain has TRBV10-1 and TRBJ2-6; D call uncertain. This CDR3 is 14 amino acids long. Germline loops: CDR1 WNHNN, CDR2 SYGVQD (reference sequence). The CDR3 here is CVSSDQRGANVLTF. The DNA of the CDR3 is TGCGTCAGCAGTGACCAGAGAGGGGCCAACGTCCTGACTTTC.

The V call is TRBV6-1, the J call TRBJ2-7, with 7 positions matching TRBD1. The germline V gene encodes CDR1 MNHNS and CDR2 SASEGT. The CDR3 sequence is 12 residues long. Trimming cost V 9 bases and J 6 bases; bases outside gene matches: 8. The CDR3 sequence: CASRQGRGEQYF. The CDR3 bases are TGTGCCAGTCGACAGGGAAGAGGCGAGCAGTACTTC.

This clonotype has only a few counts. The chain employs TRBV19 and TRBJ1-2, with TRBD1 matching over 9 bases. CDR1 is LNHDA, CDR2 SQIVND, per germline (reference sequence). CDR3 size: 16 residues. The ends lost 5 bases at V and 8 bases at J; junction bases unmatched: 15. The CDR3 spells CASSGQGTGPLGGYTF. CDR3 sequence (DNA): TGTGCCAGTAGTGGCCAGGGGACAGGGCCCCTCGGGGGCTACACCTTC. The full variable domain, with the rest looked up from reference TRBV19 and TRBJ1-2, is DGGITQSPKYLFRKEGQNVTLSCEQNLNHDAMYWYRQDPGQGLRLIYYSQIVNDFQKGDIAEGYSVSREKKESFPLTVTSAQKNPTAFYLCASSGQGTGPLGGYTFGSGTRLTVV.

This clonotype was seen more than once but under ten times. The chain employs TRBV24-1 and TRBJ2-7; the match to TRBD1 covers 9 bases. J was trimmed by 6 bases and V by 12 bases; bases with no gene match: 8. Germline-derived CDR1 and CDR2 are KGHDR and SFDVKD. This CDR3 has 12 residues. DNA of the CDR3: TGTGCCCGGGGACAGGGTGTGTGCGAGCAGTACTTC. Residues: CARGQGVCEQYF.

This clonotype was seen just once. In DNA form, the CDR3 reads TGTGCCAGCAGCTTAAGAGCCCGCCAGGGGGGCACAGATACGCAGTATTTT. Translated, it gives CASSLRARQGGTDTQYF. V and J are TRBV7-3 and TRBJ2-3; 7 positions match TRBD1. This CDR3 has 17 amino acids. The germline V gene has CDR1 SGHTA and CDR2 FQGTGA. The V and J ends lost 1 base and 1 base, in that order; junction bases with no gene match: 8.

The chain couples TRBV9 to TRBJ2-5, with D uncertain. The length of the CDR3 is 13 residues. With 1 base removed from V and 2 bases from J, the gap between germline ends came to 6 bases. The germline CDR1 and CDR2 sequences are SGDLS and YYNGEE. CDR3 sequence (DNA): TGTGCCAGCAGCGTAAGATCTCAAGAGACCCAGTACTTC. It encodes CASSVRSQETQYF.

The chain uses TRBV25-1 and TRBJ2-7; 7 bases match TRBD1. The CDR3 has 13 residues. With V trimmed by 7 bases and J by 1 base, 4 bases remained unmatched. Germline-derived CDR1 and CDR2 are MGHDK and SYGVNS. CDR3 bases: TGTGCCAGCACGACAGGGAGTTCCTACGAGCAGTACTTC. This encodes CASTTGSSYEQYF.

This sequence joins TRBV4-2 and TRBJ2-6, with D hard to call. V dropped 0 bases and J dropped 4 bases, with 16 bases sitting between them. This CDR3 contains 18 residues. Germline V gene data show CDR1 as LGHNA and CDR2 as YNFKEQ. The CDR3 reads CASSQEVAQASGANVLTF. CDR3 nucleotides: TGTGCCAGCAGCCAAGAGGTGGCCCAAGCGTCCGGGGCCAACGTCCTGACTTTC.

The table lists this clonotype with a few counts. The chain employs TRBV7-3 and TRBJ2-2; D gene uncertain. The CDR3 covers 14 residues. The germline V gene encodes CDR1 SGHTA and CDR2 FQGTGA. V dropped 5 bases and J dropped 4 bases, with 11 bases sitting between them. The CDR3 coding sequence is TGTGCCAGCAGCCCTACGAGACGCACCGGGGAGCTGTTTTTT. The encoded protein is CASSPTRRTGELFF.

The chain is built from TRBV19 and TRBJ1-2; tentatively, D is TRBD1 (5 bases). V was shortened by 3 bases and J by 3 bases, with 17 bases between the two germline ends. The V gene's germline CDR1 is LNHDA and CDR2 SQIVND (reference sequence). The CDR3 length is 16 residues. CDR3 in DNA: TGTGCCAGTAGTATTGCAGTGGAGCGGGACCACTATGGCTACACCTTC. Translation: CASSIAVERDHYGYTF.

The sample holds a few counts of this clonotype. This chain joins TRBV7-8 and TRBJ2-7; the D gene is possibly TRBD2 (6 bases). The germline V gene encodes CDR1 SGHVS and CDR2 FQNEAQ. CDR3 length: 15 residues. Deletions cut 5 bases from V and 2 bases from J, with 16 bases between. DNA of the CDR3: TGTGCCAGCAGCCCATCTGGGACTGGTCCCTACGAGCAGTACTTC. It codes for CASSPSGTGPYEQYF.

The chain couples TRBV28 to TRBJ2-7; tentative D call: TRBD1 (6 bases). Germline CDR1 and CDR2: MDHEN and SYDVKM. The CDR3 consists of 15 residues. V was cut by 5 bases and J by 3 bases, with 17 bases left in between. Here the CDR3 DNA reads TGTGCCAGCAGTCGGGCACACGGACAGATCTACGAGCAGTACTTC. This encodes CASSRAHGQIYEQYF.

This clonotype has only a few counts. The genes are TRBV28 and TRBJ1-2; maybe TRBD1 (6 bases). Between the trimmed V and J ends, which lost 7 bases and 5 bases, there was a span of 11 bases. The length of the CDR3 is 12 residues. The germline CDR1 and CDR2 sequences are MDHEN and SYDVKM. CDR3 sequence: CASTPDRYGYTF. CDR3 nucleotides: TGTGCCAGCACCCCGGACAGATATGGCTACACCTTC.

The chain uses TRBV20-1 and TRBJ2-7, with D possibly matching TRBD1 (5 bases). CDR3 length: 13 amino acids. CDR1 and CDR2 (germline): DFQATT, SNEGSKA (reference sequence). V was pared by 6 bases and J by 2 bases, with 14 bases between. The CDR3 loop is CSASQGLAYEQYF. In DNA form, the CDR3 reads TGCAGTGCCAGTCAGGGTTTGGCCTACGAGCAGTACTTC.

This sequence joins TRBV7-2 and TRBJ1-5, with D hard to call. With 1 base removed from V and 5 bases from J, the gap between germline ends came to 12 bases. Germline CDR1 reads SGHTA; CDR2 reads FQGNSA. This CDR3 contains 15 residues. The CDR3 DNA reads as TGTGCCAGCAGCTTAGAGGGCAGGACTCATCAGCCCCAGCATTTT. It specifies CASSLEGRTHQPQHF.

This chain connects TRBV28 to TRBJ2-7; a possible D gene is TRBD2 (5 bases). CDR1 and CDR2 from the germline V gene are MDHEN and SYDVKM. V lost 7 bases and J lost 7, with 11 bases in between. The CDR3 loop spans 11 amino acids. The CDR3 here is CASTGFGEQYF. The CDR3 DNA reads as TGTGCCAGCACGGGGTTTGGGGAGCAGTACTTC.

J is TRBJ2-1 and V is TRBV7-2, with 10 positions matching TRBD1. The V gene's germline CDR1 is SGHTA and CDR2 FQGNSA. The trim removed 5 bases at V and 7 bases at J, leaving 8 bases unmatched. The CDR3 loop spans 15 amino acids. In nucleotides, the CDR3 is TGTGCCAGCAGCCCCCGGGGACAGGGGTCGAATGAGCAGTTCTTC. It is translated as CASSPRGQGSNEQFF.

Only a few counts were recorded for this clonotype. The chain couples TRBV7-9 to TRBJ1-5; TRBD1 might be the D (5 bases). Germline lookup yields CDR1 SEHNR and CDR2 FQNEAQ (reference sequence). The germline V and J ends were trimmed by 1 base and 7 bases, with 23 bases remaining between them. CDR3 length: 18 amino acids. The CDR3: CASSLVSGTRAIYQPQHF. CDR3 DNA sequence: TGTGCCAGCAGCTTAGTTTCGGGGACCCGGGCAATCTACCAGCCCCAGCATTTT.

This clonotype was counted between two and nine times. The chain has TRBV19 and TRBJ1-1; possible D gene TRBD1, 5 bases. Germline V gene data show CDR1 as LNHDA and CDR2 as SQIVND (reference sequence). This CDR3 is built from 12 residues. Trimming cost V 7 bases and J 7 bases, with 13 bases left between them. Here the CDR3 reads CASKQGESEAFF. The CDR3 nucleotides read TGTGCCAGTAAGCAGGGAGAGAGTGAAGCTTTCTTT. Supplemented by reference TRBV19 and TRBJ1-1, the full variable domain reads DGGITQSPKYLFRKEGQNVTLSCEQNLNHDAMYWYRQDPGQGLRLIYYSQIVNDFQKGDIAEGYSVSREKKESFPLTVTSAQKNPTAFYLCASKQGESEAFFGQGTRLTVV.

The chain employs TRBV6-2 or TRBV6-3 and TRBJ2-3, with 7 bases fitting TRBD2. V lost 2 bases and J lost 13; bases outside the gene matches: 12. The CDR3 extends over 14 amino acids. Looked up from germline, CDR1 is MNHEY and CDR2 is SVGEGT. CDR3 in DNA: TGTGCCAGCAGTTACGGGACTACGAGCCTTTTGGAGTATTTT. Its protein product is CASSYGTTSLLEYF.